There are a few counts of the clone carrying this T cell receptor beta chain. The antigen is unknown. It was with 60 Vbeta and 13 Jbeta primers that the PCR ran. Some clones are missing from TCRdb's copy, which holds only in-frame ones; the method was immunoSEQ multiplex PCR. This sample has 110,000 to 150,000 clones, with 75% to 85% found just once. This specimen comes from a study of cytomegalovirus exposure and HLA in healthy donors. Study summary: Earlier, 150 million to 200 million T cells were analyzed, and some 120 million unique TCR beta sequences were found among them.

General study results and limits: Association of a missense DCLRE1C variant with TCR beta V- and J-gene trimming was reported in a later analysis. Later analysis suggested most CMV-associated TCR beta chains were HLA-restricted. The authors assumed roughly uniform sequencing depth across donors for presence/absence analyses.

The ends were cut back, 6 bases at V and 7 bases at J, with 19 bases in the middle. This CDR3 spans 15 amino acids. Per germline, CDR1 MNHEY and CDR2 SVGAGI. Sequencing input: PBMCs. This clonotype was obtained from a man in his forties in good health and CMV-seronegative. The genes are TRBV6-5 and TRBJ2-1, with TRBD1 as a possible D gene (6 bases). CDR3 residues: CASREPGQSVNEQFF. The CDR3 bases are TGTGCCAGCAGAGAACCCGGACAGAGTGTAAATGAGCAGTTCTTC.